This TCR beta chain was identified in a study of a mutant IDH1 vaccine in newly diagnosed glioma (dated by TCRdb to the early 2020s). About the study as a whole: Across visits V03 through V10, patients got a total of eight vaccinations, given in weeks 1, 3, 5, 7, 11, 15, 19 and 23. In the chemotherapy-containing groups, vaccination started alongside temozolomide cycles, whereas in patients who had radiotherapy alone it started 4-6 weeks after radiotherapy. Of the 32 patients who were treated, approximately 60% were male and around 40% were female, and the mean age was approximately 40 years. Prior to enrollment, standard therapy consisting of radiotherapy alone, temozolomide alone, or radiochemotherapy with temozolomide had been administered to patients, with the combination being received by most patients. Peripheral blood was collected at six visits: V03 (baseline), V05, V07, V10, V12 and V13. Longitudinal TCRB deep sequencing was performed for some 25 treated patients wherever samples were available for exploratory analyses.

Libraries were constructed by the immunoSEQ multiplex PCR assay. Rearranged TCR beta chain sequences were amplified with the hsTCRB Kit following the manufacturer's protocol. TCRB libraries were sequenced on an Illumina MiSeq. Processing in the source paper ran as follows. The kit vendor's proprietary platform handled demultiplexing, trimming and gene mapping. The clones in this table, taken by TCRdb from immuneACCESS, are in-frame only. Not every clone is retained; where verified, under half of the shortfall comes from an unresolved V gene, and the cause of the rest is unknown. From that table come the V and J calls and clone size; the DNA was used to work out D and trimming. The sample table lists 100,000 to 120,000 clones, about 90% of them with a count of one. 0.5% to 0.65% of the sample belongs to the ten largest clones. The sample's time point, from its label and the paper: week 11, during vaccination. Every vaccine dose consisted of 300 ug of a 20-mer mutant IDH1 peptide in Montanide, administered subcutaneously together with topical imiquimod. All donors had newly diagnosed IDH1-mutant astrocytomas of WHO grade 3 or 4 that showed loss of nuclear ATRX. The samples were drawn from NOA16, a multicentre, single-arm, open-label phase I trial in Germany that tested a mutant IDH1 peptide vaccine in humans for the first time. The DNeasy Blood and Tissue Kit was used to extract genomic DNA from EDTA blood for TCRB sequencing.

Trimming costs V 3 bases and J 2 bases, and their ends lie 7 bases apart. Counted from cysteine to phenylalanine, this CDR3 has 14 amino acids. The DNA shown is the 42-base CDR3, in frame from base 1. Taken from the germline V gene, the CDR1 and CDR2 loops are WSHSY and SAAADI. As concerns this clone: The specificity of this receptor is unknown. No much larger clone is present one base from it, and per-base qualities are unavailable.

Findings and caveats that apply to the study as a whole: PBMC samples for TCRB deep sequencing were selected based on availability. The authors noted that analyses of patient blood samples could not be reproduced because of sample limitations. Immune responses induced by the vaccine were seen in approximately 93% of patients across multiple MHC alleles. Pseudoprogression seemed to be unrelated to changes in the top peripheral T cell clonotypes found by TCRB sequencing.

The TCR comes from a woman aged 50 to 60 with glioma. The chain is assembled from TRBV10-2 and TRBJ2-2; no D segment can be confidently identified. Here the sequenced sample was PBMCs, taken from a glioma patient whose treatment included an IDH1 peptide vaccine. Here is the DNA: TGCGCCAGCAGTGAAGGGCTAAACACCGGGGAGCTGTTTTTT. This codes for CASSEGLNTGELFF.